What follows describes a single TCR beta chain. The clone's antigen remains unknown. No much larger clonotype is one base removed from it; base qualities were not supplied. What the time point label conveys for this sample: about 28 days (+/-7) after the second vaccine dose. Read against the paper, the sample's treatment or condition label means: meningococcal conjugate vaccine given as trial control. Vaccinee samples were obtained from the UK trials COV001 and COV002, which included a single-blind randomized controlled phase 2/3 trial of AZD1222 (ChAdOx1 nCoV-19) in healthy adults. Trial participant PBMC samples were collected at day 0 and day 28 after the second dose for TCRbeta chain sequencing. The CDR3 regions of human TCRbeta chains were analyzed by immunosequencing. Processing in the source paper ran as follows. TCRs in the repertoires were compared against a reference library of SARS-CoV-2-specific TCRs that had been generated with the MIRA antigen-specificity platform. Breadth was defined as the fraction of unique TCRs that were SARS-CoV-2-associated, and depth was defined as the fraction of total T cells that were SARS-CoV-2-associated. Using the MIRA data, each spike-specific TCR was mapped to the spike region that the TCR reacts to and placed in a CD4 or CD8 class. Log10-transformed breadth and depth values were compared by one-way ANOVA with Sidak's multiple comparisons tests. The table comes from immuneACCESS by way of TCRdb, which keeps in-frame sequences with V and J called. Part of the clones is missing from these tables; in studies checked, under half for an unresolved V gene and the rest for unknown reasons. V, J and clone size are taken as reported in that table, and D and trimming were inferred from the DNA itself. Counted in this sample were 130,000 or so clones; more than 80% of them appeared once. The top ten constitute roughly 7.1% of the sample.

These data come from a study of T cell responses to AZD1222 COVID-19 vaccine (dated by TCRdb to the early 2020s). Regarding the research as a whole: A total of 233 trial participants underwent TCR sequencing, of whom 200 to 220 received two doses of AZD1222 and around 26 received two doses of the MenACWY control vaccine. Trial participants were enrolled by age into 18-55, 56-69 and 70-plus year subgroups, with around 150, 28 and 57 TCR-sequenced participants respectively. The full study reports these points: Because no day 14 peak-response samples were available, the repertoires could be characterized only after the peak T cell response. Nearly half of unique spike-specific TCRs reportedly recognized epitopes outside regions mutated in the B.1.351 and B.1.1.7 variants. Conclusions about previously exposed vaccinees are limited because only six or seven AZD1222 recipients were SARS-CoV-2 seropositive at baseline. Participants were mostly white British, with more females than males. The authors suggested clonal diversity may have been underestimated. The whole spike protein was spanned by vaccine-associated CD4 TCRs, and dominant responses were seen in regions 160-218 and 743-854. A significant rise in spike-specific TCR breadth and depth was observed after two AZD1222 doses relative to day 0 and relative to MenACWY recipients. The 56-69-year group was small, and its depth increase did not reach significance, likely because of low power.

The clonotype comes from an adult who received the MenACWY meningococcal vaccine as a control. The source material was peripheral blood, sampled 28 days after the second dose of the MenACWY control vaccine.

The CDR3 protein sequence reads: CASSYGQSSYGYTF. The sequenced DNA is TGTGCCAGCAGTTACGGACAGTCCTCCTATGGCTACACCTTC. Recombination connected TRBV28 to TRBJ1-2; the D gene is perhaps TRBD1, from 6 matching bases. Looking up the germline V gene yields CDR1 MDHEN and CDR2 SYDVKM. V lost 4 bases and J lost 4 bases; the stretch between them is 13 bases long. Reading from cysteine to phenylalanine, the CDR3 counts 14 amino acids. Only CDR3 DNA remains: 42 bases, in frame from the first base.